This T cell receptor beta chain was captured by sequencing in a study of CD8+ T cells in alopecia areata. About the study: Treated patients took oral tofacitinib at 5 to 10 mg twice daily.

Treatment of the sample: oral pan-JAK inhibitor, 5-10 mg twice daily. Extracted from the samples, RNA was reverse transcribed into cDNA to serve as the sequencing template. Sequenced by immunoSEQ multiplex PCR; TCRdb stores in-frame clones only, minus some. The sample carries over 90,000 clones, approximately 84% recorded once. Findings of the study overall: Many expanded lesional clones persisted during tofacitinib (in both scalp and blood). Because one nonresponder was included, the link of baseline CD8+ expansion to response is considered uncertain.

A note on this clone: What it binds is not known.

The CDR3 consists of 14 residues. The sequence was collected from a human donor with alopecia areata. Sequencing used CD8+ T cells sorted from blood, obtained between weeks 30 and 35, from a patient treated with tofacitinib. V and J are TRBV21-1 and TRBJ1-1. TRBV21-1 is assigned pseudogene status. CDR3 nucleotides: TGTGCCAGCAGCACTGGGGACGGGAACACTGAAGCTTTCTTT. It yields the protein CASSTGDGNTEAFF.